This is a list of T cell receptor beta chains from one sample in a study of pediatric ulcerative colitis. Here immunoSEQ multiplex PCR was the method, and the copy in TCRdb shows in-frame clones only, minus some. The sample carries 50,000 to 65,000 clones, about 86% recorded once. The sample was blood. The receptors come from a boy younger than 18 with severe ulcerative colitis. CDR3s leave out the opening cysteine and the closing phenylalanine or tryptophan. D genes are given only for firm matches.

D gene: NA; J gene: TRBJ2-7; V gene: TRBV5-1; CDR3 protein: ASSSGAPPYEQY
D gene: NA; J gene: TRBJ2-1; V gene: TRBV27; CDR3 protein: ASSLSGGLTYNEQF
D gene: TRBD2; J gene: TRBJ2-3; V gene: TRBV6-5; CDR3 protein: ASSRTSGHTDTQY
D gene: NA; J gene: TRBJ1-2; V gene: TRBV18; CDR3 protein: ASSPEKGGNYGYT
D gene: TRBD1; J gene: TRBJ1-1; V gene: TRBV29-1; CDR3 protein: SVKQGQRPEAF
D gene: NA; J gene: TRBJ2-2; V gene: TRBV2; CDR3 protein: ASSRLANTGELF
D gene: NA; J gene: TRBJ2-7; V gene: TRBV11-2; CDR3 protein: ASSFTGRSYEQY
D gene: TRBD2; J gene: TRBJ2-1; V gene: TRBV7-9; CDR3 protein: ASSSSRLAREQF
D gene: NA; J gene: TRBJ1-4; V gene: TRBV5-1; CDR3 protein: ASTSGLTNEKLF
D gene: NA; J gene: TRBJ2-1; V gene: TRBV5-1; CDR3 protein: ASSVGPSYNEQF
D gene: TRBD1; J gene: TRBJ1-2; V gene: TRBV7-2; CDR3 protein: ASSETGQGVDGYT